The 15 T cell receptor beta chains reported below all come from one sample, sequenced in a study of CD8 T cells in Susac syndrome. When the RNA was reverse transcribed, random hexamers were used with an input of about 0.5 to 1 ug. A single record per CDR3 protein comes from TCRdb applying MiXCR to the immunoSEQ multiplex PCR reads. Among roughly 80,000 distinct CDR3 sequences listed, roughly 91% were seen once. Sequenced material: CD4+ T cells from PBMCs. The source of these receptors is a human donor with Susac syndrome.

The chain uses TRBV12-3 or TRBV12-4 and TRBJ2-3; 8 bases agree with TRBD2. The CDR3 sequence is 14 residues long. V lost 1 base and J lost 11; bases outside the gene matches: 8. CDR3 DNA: TGTGCCAGCAGTTTAGACGGGGGGGCCGACGTGCAGTATTTT. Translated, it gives CASSLDGGADVQYF.

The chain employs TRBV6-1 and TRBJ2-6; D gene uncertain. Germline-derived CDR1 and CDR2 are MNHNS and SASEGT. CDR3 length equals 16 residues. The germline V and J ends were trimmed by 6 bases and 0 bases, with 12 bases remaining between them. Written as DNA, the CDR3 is TGTGCCAGCAGAAGGACCTCTCGCTCTGGGGCCAACGTCCTGACTTTC. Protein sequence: CASRRTSRSGANVLTF.

DNA of the CDR3: TGTGCCAGCAGCTTGTCCCCCATTCTGGGGCGGAGCTCTGGAAACACCATATATTTT. It yields the protein CASSLSPILGRSSGNTIYF. The chain has TRBV5-4 and TRBJ1-3; weak D call: TRBD1 (5 bases). V was trimmed by 1 base and J by 0 bases, leaving 20 bases between them. CDR3 size: 19 residues. Germline CDR1 reads SGHNT; CDR2 reads YYREEE (reference sequence).

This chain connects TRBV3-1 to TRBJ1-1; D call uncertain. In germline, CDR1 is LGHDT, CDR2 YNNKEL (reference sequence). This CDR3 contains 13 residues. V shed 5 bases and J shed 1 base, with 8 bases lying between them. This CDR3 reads CASSTTRNTEAFF. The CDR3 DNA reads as TGTGCCAGCAGCACCACACGGAACACTGAAGCTTTCTTT.

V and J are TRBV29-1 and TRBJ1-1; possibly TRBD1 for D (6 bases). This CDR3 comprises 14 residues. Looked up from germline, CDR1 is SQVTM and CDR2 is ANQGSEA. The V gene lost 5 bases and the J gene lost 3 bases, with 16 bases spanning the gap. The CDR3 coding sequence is TGCAGCGTTCAGGCGAGGGGGGCGGACACTGAAGCTTTCTTT. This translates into CSVQARGADTEAFF.

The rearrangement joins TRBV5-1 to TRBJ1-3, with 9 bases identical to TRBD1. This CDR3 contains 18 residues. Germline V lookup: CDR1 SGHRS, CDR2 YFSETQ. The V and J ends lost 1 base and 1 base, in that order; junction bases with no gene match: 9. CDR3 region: CASSLYLDRGESGNTIYF. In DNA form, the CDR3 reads TGCGCCAGCAGCTTGTACCTGGACAGGGGCGAGTCTGGAAACACCATATATTTT.

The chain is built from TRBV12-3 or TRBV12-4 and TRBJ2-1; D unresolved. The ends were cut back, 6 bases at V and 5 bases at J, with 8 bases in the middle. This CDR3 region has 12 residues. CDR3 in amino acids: CASSSNHNEQFF. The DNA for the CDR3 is TGTGCCAGCAGCTCCAATCACAATGAGCAGTTCTTC.

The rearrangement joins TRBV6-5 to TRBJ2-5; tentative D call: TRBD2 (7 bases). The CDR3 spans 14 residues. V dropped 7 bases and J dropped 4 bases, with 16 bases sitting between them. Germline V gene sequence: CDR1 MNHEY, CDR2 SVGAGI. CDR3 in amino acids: CASNQGTTRETQYF. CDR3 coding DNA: TGTGCCAGCAATCAGGGGACTACCAGAGAGACCCAGTACTTC.

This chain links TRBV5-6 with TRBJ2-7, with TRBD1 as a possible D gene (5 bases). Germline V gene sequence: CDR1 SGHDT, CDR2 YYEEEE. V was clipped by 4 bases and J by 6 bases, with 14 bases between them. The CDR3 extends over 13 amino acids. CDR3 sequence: CASSPSDKREQYF. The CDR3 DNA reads TGTGCCAGCAGCCCCTCGGACAAGCGCGAGCAGTACTTC. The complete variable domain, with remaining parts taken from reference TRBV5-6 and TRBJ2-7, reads DAGVTQSPTHLIKTRGQQVTLRCSPKSGHDTVSWYQQALGQGPQFIFQYYEEEERQRGNFPDRFSGHQFPNYSSELNVNALLLGDSALYLCASSPSDKREQYFGPGTRLTVT.

The DNA of the CDR3 is TGTGCCAGCACCCTATCCCGCTTCGCCATATATTTT. It is translated as CASTLSRFAIYF. This chain joins TRBV12-3 or TRBV12-4 and TRBJ1-3; no definite D call. The length of the CDR3 is 12 residues. V was clipped by 7 bases and J by 11 bases, with 15 bases between them.

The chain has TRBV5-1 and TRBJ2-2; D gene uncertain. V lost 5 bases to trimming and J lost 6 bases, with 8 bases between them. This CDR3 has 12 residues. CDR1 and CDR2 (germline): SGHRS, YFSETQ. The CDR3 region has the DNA TGCGCCAGCAGAGAGGTAGCCGGGGAGCTGTTTTTT. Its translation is CASREVAGELFF. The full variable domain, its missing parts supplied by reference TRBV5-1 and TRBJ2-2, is KAGVTQTPRYLIKTRGQQVTLSCSPISGHRSVSWYQQTPGQGLQFLFEYFSETQRNKGNFPGRFSGRQFSNSRSEMNVSTLELGDSALYLCASREVAGELFFGEGSRLTVL.

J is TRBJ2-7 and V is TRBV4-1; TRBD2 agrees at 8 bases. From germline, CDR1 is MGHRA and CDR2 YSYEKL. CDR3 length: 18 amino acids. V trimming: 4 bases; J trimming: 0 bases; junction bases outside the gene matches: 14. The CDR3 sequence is CASSLGLSSGDLSYEQYF. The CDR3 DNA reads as TGCGCCAGCAGCCTGGGGTTGAGTAGCGGGGACCTCTCCTACGAGCAGTACTTC.

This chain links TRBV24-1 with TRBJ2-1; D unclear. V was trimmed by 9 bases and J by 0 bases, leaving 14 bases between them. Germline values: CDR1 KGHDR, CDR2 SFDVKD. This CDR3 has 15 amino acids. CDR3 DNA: TGTGCCACCCTTAGTCTCAGGAGCTCCTACAATGAGCAGTTCTTC. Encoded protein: CATLSLRSSYNEQFF.

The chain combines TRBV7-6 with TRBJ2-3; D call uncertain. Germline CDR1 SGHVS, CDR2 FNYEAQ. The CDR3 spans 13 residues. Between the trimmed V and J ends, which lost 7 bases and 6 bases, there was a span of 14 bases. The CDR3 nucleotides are TGTGCCAGCACCCCACAAAAGCTGGATACGCAGTATTTT. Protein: CASTPQKLDTQYF.

The CDR3 nucleotides read TGTGCCAGTAGGGGTCCGAATCAGCCCCAGCATTTT. Its protein is CASRGPNQPQHF. This rearrangement joins TRBV19 to TRBJ1-5; D remains unclear. V lost 6 bases and J 4 bases, leaving 7 bases between the germline ends. Per the germline V gene, CDR1 is LNHDA and CDR2 is SQIVND (reference sequence). This CDR3 region has 12 residues.